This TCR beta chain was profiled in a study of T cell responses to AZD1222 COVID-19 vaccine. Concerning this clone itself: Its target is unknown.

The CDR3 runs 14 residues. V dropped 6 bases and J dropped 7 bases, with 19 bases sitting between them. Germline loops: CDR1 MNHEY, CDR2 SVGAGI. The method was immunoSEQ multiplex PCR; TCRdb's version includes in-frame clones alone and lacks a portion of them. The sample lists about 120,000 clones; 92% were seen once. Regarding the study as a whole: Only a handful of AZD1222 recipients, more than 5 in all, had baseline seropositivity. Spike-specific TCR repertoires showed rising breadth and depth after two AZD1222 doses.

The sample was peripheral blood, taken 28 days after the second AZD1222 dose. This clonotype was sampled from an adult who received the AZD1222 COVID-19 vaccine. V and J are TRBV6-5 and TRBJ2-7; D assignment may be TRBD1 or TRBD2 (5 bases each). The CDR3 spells CASRRGGSVGEQYF. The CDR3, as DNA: TGTGCCAGCAGACGGGGCGGCTCCGTGGGAGAGCAGTACTTC.